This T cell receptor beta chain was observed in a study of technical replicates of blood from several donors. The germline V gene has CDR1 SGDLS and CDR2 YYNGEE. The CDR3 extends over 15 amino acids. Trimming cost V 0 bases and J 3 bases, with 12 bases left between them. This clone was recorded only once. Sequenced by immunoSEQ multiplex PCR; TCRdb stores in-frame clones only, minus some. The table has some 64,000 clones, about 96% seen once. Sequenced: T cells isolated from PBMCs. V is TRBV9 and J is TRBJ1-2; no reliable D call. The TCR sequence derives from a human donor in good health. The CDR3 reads CASSVDEYSDYGYTF. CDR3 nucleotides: TGTGCCAGCAGCGTAGATGAGTATAGTGACTATGGCTACACCTTC.